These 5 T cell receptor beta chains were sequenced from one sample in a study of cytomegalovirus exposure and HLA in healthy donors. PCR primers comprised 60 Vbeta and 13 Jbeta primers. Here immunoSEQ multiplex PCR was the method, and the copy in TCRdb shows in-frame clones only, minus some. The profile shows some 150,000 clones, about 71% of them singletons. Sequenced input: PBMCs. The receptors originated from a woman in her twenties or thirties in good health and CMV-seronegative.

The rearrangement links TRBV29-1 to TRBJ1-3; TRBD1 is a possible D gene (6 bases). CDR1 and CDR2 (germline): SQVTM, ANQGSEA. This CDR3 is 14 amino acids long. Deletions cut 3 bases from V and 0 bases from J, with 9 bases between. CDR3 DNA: TGCAGCGTTGAGGGGGACATCTCTGGAAACACCATATATTTT. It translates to CSVEGDISGNTIYF.

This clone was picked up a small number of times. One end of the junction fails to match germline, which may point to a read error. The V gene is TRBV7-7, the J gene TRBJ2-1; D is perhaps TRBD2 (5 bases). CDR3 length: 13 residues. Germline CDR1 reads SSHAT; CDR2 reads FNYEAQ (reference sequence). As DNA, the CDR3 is TGTGCTAGCAGCTTAGGTCCGGGAAATGAGCAGTTCTTC. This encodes CASSLGPGNEQFF.

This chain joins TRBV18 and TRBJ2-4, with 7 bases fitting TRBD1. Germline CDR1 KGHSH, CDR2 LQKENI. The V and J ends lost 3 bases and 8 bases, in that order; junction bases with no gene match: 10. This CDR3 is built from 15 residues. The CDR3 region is CASSPIGQGVDIQYF. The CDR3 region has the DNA TGTGCCAGCTCACCGATAGGGCAGGGGGTTGACATTCAGTACTTC.

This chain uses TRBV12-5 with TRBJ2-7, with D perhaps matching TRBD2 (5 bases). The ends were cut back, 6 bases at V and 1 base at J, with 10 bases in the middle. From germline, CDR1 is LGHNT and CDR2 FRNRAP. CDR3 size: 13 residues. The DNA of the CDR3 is TGTGCTAGTGGCCACGGAGGATCCTACGAGCAGTACTTC. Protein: CASGHGGSYEQYF.

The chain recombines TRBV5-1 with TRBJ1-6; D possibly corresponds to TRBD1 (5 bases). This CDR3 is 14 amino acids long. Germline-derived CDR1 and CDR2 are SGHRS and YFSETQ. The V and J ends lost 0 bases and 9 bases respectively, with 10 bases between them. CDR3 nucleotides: TGCGCCAGCAGCTTGGAAGGGGTAGGTTCACCCCTCCACTTT. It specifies CASSLEGVGSPLHF.